This record looks at one T cell receptor beta chain sequence and its context. Its antigen is not identified. The conserved closing phenylalanine or tryptophan is absent in this CDR3, likely reflecting a read error. Unique molecular identifiers were carried by the TCR beta cDNA libraries. TCRdb independently ran MiXCR on the PCR reads; one entry per CDR3 protein. The data contain over 250,000 distinct CDR3 sequences, 36% of them singletons. This entry comes from a study of post-analysis software for immune sequencing data. At the level of the study: Disease trajectories encompassed relapsing-remitting, secondary progressive and progressive-relapsing multiple sclerosis.

Study observations and caveats: A significant reduction in normalized Chao1 diversity was observed in multiple sclerosis patients versus controls. When patients were compared with controls, a handful of TRBV segments were more frequent, TRBV5-6, TRBV5-1 and TRBV20-1 among them. Samples from one preparation batch, clustered by F measure, grouped strongly together.

This CDR3 region has 13 residues. The chain carries TRBV12-3 or TRBV12-4 and TRBJ2-5, with D maybe TRBD1 (7 bases). The sequence was collected from a girl aged 5 to 17 with multiple sclerosis. The specimen sequenced was blood. CDR3 in DNA: TGTGCCAGCACCAGGGGGAGGCAAGAGGCCCAGTACTCC. This encodes CASTRGRQEAQYS.